The rows below give T cell receptor beta chains drawn from one sample of a study of cytomegalovirus exposure and HLA in healthy donors. The method was immunoSEQ multiplex PCR; TCRdb's version includes in-frame clones alone and lacks a portion of them. The sample consists of about 140,000 clones, more than 75% of them appearing once. Sequencing used PBMCs. These TCRs come from a female donor in good health and CMV-seronegative. Each CDR3 is given with its conserved first and last residue. A D gene is named only where the DNA matches it firmly. Clone size appears in some rows only: once, few, many, or a class for an expanded clone.

J gene,D gene,clone size,V gene,CDR3 protein,CDR3 DNA
TRBJ2-7,-,few,TRBV7-6,CASSAIPREQYF,TGTGCCAGCAGCGCTATCCCTCGCGAGCAGTACTTC
TRBJ1-5,-,-,TRBV5-5,CASSFGGYSNQPQHF,TGTGCCAGCAGCTTTGGGGGGTATAGCAATCAGCCCCAGCATTTT
TRBJ2-7,-,-,TRBV11-3,CASSSIYRASYEQYF,TGTGCCAGCAGCTCGATTTACAGGGCCTCCTACGAGCAGTACTTC
TRBJ2-5,-,-,TRBV7-9,CASSFGGGLETQYF,TGTGCCAGCAGCTTTGGCGGGGGCTTAGAGACCCAGTACTTC
TRBJ2-7,-,-,TRBV7-8,CASSSPTVRPSSYEQYF,TGTGCCAGCAGCTCCCCCACCGTGAGGCCGAGCTCCTACGAGCAGTACTTC
TRBJ1-5,-,-,TRBV5-1,CASSFVPDNQPQHF,TGCGCCAGCAGCTTCGTGCCAGATAATCAGCCCCAGCATTTT
TRBJ2-2,-,-,TRBV9,CASGPTGELFF,TGTGCCAGCGGCCCGACCGGGGAGCTGTTTTTT
TRBJ1-4,-,-,TRBV2,CASSEALDSREKLFF,TGTGCCAGCAGTGAAGCGCTCGACAGCAGGGAAAAACTGTTTTTT
TRBJ1-5,TRBD1,-,TRBV7-2,CASSSDRGRNQPQHF,TGTGCCAGCAGCTCGGACAGGGGGCGGAATCAGCCCCAGCATTTT
TRBJ1-2,TRBD1,-,TRBV27,CASSPRQGPRNYGYTF,TGTGCCAGCAGCCCTCGACAGGGCCCAAGGAACTATGGCTACACCTTC
TRBJ2-6,TRBD1,-,TRBV7-2,CASSLPTGSNVLTF,TGTGCCAGCAGCCTACCGACAGGGTCAAACGTCCTGACTTTC
TRBJ2-1,-,-,TRBV7-2,CASSLRSDWNEQFF,TGTGCCAGCAGCTTAAGGTCGGACTGGAATGAGCAGTTCTTC
TRBJ1-2,-,few,TRBV19,CASSIEQGYGYTF,TGTGCCAGTAGTATCGAACAGGGCTATGGCTACACCTTC
TRBJ2-7,-,-,TRBV9,CASSVGLQREQYF,TGTGCCAGCAGCGTAGGACTGCAACGGGAGCAGTACTTC
TRBJ1-1,TRBD1,-,TRBV27,CATYRGLTEAFF,TGTGCCACCTACAGGGGGCTCACTGAAGCTTTCTTT
TRBJ1-2,TRBD1,-,TRBV7-8,CASSLALGQGSYYTF,TGTGCCAGCAGCTTAGCTTTGGGACAGGGATCCTACTACACCTTC
TRBJ1-4,TRBD1,-,TRBV7-3,CASSPTGYRGEKLFF,TGTGCCAGCAGCCCGACAGGGTATCGCGGTGAAAAACTGTTTTTT
TRBJ2-5,-,-,TRBV28,CASSRGGVVETQYF,TGTGCCAGCAGTAGGGGTGGGGTCGTGGAGACCCAGTACTTC
TRBJ1-1,TRBD1,-,TRBV29-1,CSVESTGDSNTEAFF,TGCAGCGTTGAGAGTACAGGGGACTCGAACACTGAAGCTTTCTTT
TRBJ2-7,TRBD2,-,TRBV20-1,CSARDYREQYF,TGCAGTGCGAGGGACTACCGCGAGCAGTACTTC
TRBJ2-3,TRBD2,-,TRBV4-3,CASSQGLGTSGGWEQYF,TGCGCCAGCAGCCAAGGGCTCGGGACTAGCGGGGGCTGGGAGCAGTATTTT
TRBJ2-7,-,few,TRBV30,CAWSVSADEQYF,TGTGCCTGGAGTGTGTCTGCGGACGAGCAGTACTTC
TRBJ1-3,-,-,TRBV10-3,CAIRGQGVGNTIYF,TGTGCCATCAGGGGACAAGGCGTGGGGAACACCATATATTTT
TRBJ2-5,-,few,TRBV5-4,CASSWDLKETQYF,TGTGCCAGCAGCTGGGACTTGAAGGAGACCCAGTACTTC
TRBJ1-5,-,few,TRBV6-6,CASSEQPQHF,TGTGCCAGCTCAGAACAGCCCCAGCATTTT
TRBJ2-7,-,-,TRBV6-6,CASSYLSSSYEQYF,TGTGCCAGCAGTTACTTATCCAGCTCCTACGAGCAGTACTTC
TRBJ2-7,-,-,TRBV9,CASSVAPGAPYEQYF,TGTGCCAGCAGCGTAGCTCCAGGGGCTCCCTACGAGCAGTACTTC
TRBJ2-5,-,few,TRBV5-1,CASSEYREGGETQYF,TGCGCCAGCAGCGAATACAGGGAGGGCGGCGAGACCCAGTACTTC
TRBJ2-7,-,-,TRBV19,CASSIGEGYEQYF,TGTGCCAGTAGTATCGGTGAGGGCTACGAGCAGTACTTC
TRBJ2-1,TRBD2,few,TRBV11-2,CASSLTSGDNEQFF,TGTGCCAGCAGCTTAACTAGCGGGGACAATGAGCAGTTCTTC
TRBJ1-2,-,once,TRBV28,CASTTLGLGYGYTF,TGTGCCAGCACTACACTGGGGCTAGGCTATGGCTACACCTTC
TRBJ1-1,-,-,TRBV2,CASRGTGIGEAFF,TGTGCCAGCAGGGGCACAGGGATCGGTGAAGCTTTCTTT
TRBJ1-6,-,-,TRBV2,CASSARVAGTPLHF,TGTGCCAGCAGTGCTCGGGTAGCCGGCACCCCCCTCCACTTT
TRBJ2-7,-,few,TRBV7-9,CASSLMGGGPEEQYF,TGTGCCAGCAGCTTAATGGGTGGGGGCCCGGAAGAGCAGTACTTC
TRBJ2-7,-,once,TRBV15,CATSRDQGYEQYF,TGTGCCACCAGCAGAGATCAGGGGTACGAGCAGTACTTC
TRBJ2-7,TRBD1,once,TRBV29-1,CSATGTGEYEQYF,TGCAGCGCTACCGGGACAGGGGAATACGAGCAGTACTTC
TRBJ2-1,-,-,TRBV4-3,CASSQEADRYNEQFF,TGCGCCAGCAGCCAAGAGGCGGACAGATACAATGAGCAGTTCTTC
TRBJ2-7,-,-,TRBV5-1,CASSLTGSYEQYF,TGCGCCAGCAGCTTGACCGGTTCCTACGAGCAGTACTTC
TRBJ2-1,TRBD2,-,TRBV2,CASTSGFSYNEQFF,TGTGCCAGCACTAGCGGGTTTTCCTACAATGAGCAGTTCTTC
TRBJ1-1,-,few,TRBV21-1,CASSKGTRNTEAFF,TGTGCCAGCAGCAAAGGGACACGGAACACTGAAGCTTTCTTT
TRBJ2-5,-,-,TRBV2,CASYRAGETQYF,TGTGCCAGTTACAGGGCGGGAGAGACCCAGTACTTC
TRBJ1-5,TRBD1,once,TRBV7-9,CASSPGQGDSNQPQHF,TGTGCCAGCAGCCCGGGACAGGGGGACAGCAATCAGCCCCAGCATTTT
TRBJ1-2,-,-,TRBV29-1,CSVVTGASYGYAF,TGCAGCGTTGTGACTGGGGCGAGTTATGGCTACGCCTTC
TRBJ1-2,-,once,TRBV10-2,CASHGPAANYGYTF,TGCGCCAGCCATGGGCCGGCAGCTAACTATGGCTACACCTTC
TRBJ2-7,-,-,TRBV5-4,CASSQASGTAFAEQYF,TGTGCCAGCAGCCAGGCATCAGGGACTGCCTTCGCCGAGCAGTACTTC
TRBJ1-6,-,once,TRBV9,CASSVDLGSPLHF,TGTGCCAGCAGCGTAGACCTAGGTTCACCCCTCCACTTT
TRBJ1-6,TRBD1,-,TRBV9,CASSFTGENNSPLHF,TGTGCCAGCAGCTTTACAGGGGAGAACAATTCACCCCTCCACTTT
TRBJ2-1,-,-,TRBV6-4,CASSDSRGGNYNEQFF,TGTGCCAGCAGTGACTCACGCGGGGGCAACTACAATGAGCAGTTCTTC
TRBJ2-3,TRBD2,-,TRBV25-1,CASRAGGTDTQYF,TGTGCCAGCAGAGCGGGGGGCACAGATACGCAGTATTTT
TRBJ1-5,TRBD1,-,TRBV19,CASSTRQGAVDQPQHF,TGTGCCAGTAGCACGAGACAGGGGGCTGTGGATCAGCCCCAGCATTTT
TRBJ1-4,TRBD1,-,TRBV6-6,CASSTGLQGSNEKLFF,TGTGCCAGCAGCACCGGCCTACAGGGGTCTAATGAAAAACTGTTTTTT
TRBJ2-1,TRBD2,few,TRBV4-3,CASSQERLAIDEQFF,TGCGCCAGCAGCCAAGAAAGACTAGCCATTGATGAGCAGTTCTTC
TRBJ2-7,-,-,TRBV7-8,CASSPRRESYEQYF,TGTGCCAGCAGCCCCCGAAGGGAGTCCTACGAGCAGTACTTC